The clone carrying this T cell receptor beta chain was picked up a small number of times. The antigen remains undetermined. These data come from a study of T-cell memory formation after mild COVID-19. General study findings and limits: Clones contracting over day 15 to 85 were CD4/CD8 balanced, with later expanders leaning CD4+.

Using its own MiXCR run on the 5' RACE reads, TCRdb lists one record per CDR3 protein. The table lists about 140,000 distinct CDR3 sequences, around 5.8% of them singletons. The CDR3 extends over 16 amino acids. J lost 7 bases, V lost 5 bases, and 15 bases had no gene match. Sequencing was carried out using PBMCs or a T cell subset sorted from them (not recorded which). The origin of this receptor is an adult woman who had mild COVID-19 (a few samples of this study predate the infection). Cell type and time point are not known. The rearrangement links TRBV12-3 or TRBV12-4 to TRBJ1-1, with 8 positions matching TRBD1. The CDR3 loop is CASSKLPSMTGDEAFF. CDR3 DNA sequence: TGTGCCAGCAGTAAACTCCCCTCAATGACAGGGGATGAAGCTTTCTTT.